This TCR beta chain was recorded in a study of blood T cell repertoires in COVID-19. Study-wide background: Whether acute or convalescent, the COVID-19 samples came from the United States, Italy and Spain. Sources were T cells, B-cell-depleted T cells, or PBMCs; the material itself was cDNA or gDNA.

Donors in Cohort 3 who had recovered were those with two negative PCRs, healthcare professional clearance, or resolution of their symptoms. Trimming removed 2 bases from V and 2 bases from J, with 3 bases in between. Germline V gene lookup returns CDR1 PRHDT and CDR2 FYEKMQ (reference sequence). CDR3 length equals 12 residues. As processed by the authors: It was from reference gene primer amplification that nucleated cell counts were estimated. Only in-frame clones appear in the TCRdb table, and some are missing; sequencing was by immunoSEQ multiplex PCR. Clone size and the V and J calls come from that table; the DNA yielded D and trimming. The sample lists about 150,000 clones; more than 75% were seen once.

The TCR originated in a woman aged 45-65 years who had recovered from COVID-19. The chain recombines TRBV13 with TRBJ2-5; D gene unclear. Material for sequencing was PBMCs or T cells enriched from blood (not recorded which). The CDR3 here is CASSLSQETQYF. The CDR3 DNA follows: TGTGCCAGCAGCTTATCTCAAGAGACCCAGTACTTC. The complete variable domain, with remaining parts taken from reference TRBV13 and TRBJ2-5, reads AAGVIQSPRHLIKEKRETATLKCYPIPRHDTVYWYQQGPGQDPQFLISFYEKMQSDKGSIPDRFSAQQFSDYHSELNMSSLELGDSALYFCASSLSQETQYFGPGTRLLVL.